This section outlines one TCR beta chain sequence together with its context. The clone's antigen remains unknown. Base qualities are not recorded, but no much larger clone differs from it by a single base. The cohort consisted of 666 healthy bone marrow donors. Cohort members were all nominally healthy when sampled, although unrecorded immune exposures were likely present. The donor was CMV seronegative and belonged to the group of over 350 seronegative cohort members. Each donor provided a peripheral blood sample, and peripheral blood mononuclear cells were used for TCR beta sequencing. Genomic DNA was extracted from the blood cell samples with the Qiagen DNeasy Blood Extraction Kit. This sample stems from a study of cytomegalovirus exposure and HLA in healthy donors (dated 2017 in TCRdb). Regarding the study in general: An earlier analysis of several hundred of the donors reported roughly 270 Gb of sequence data and 117 million unique TCR beta sequences from 150 million to 200 million T cells. About 280 gigabases of sequencing data and 70 million to 95 million unique TCR sequences made up an early release that covered several hundred HLA-typed donors. The genetic ancestry cluster associated with self-reported Caucasian donors included over 65% of the roughly 410 genotyped donors. The study aimed to test whether cataloging public T cell receptors could reveal signatures of past pathogen exposure. The T cell repertoires of about 700 subjects were profiled by immunosequencing and related to cytomegalovirus serostatus. A separate validation cohort of some 130 different subjects was used in addition to the roughly 700-subject first cohort. To predict cytomegalovirus infection status, the study combined high-throughput TCR immunosequencing, statistical association of individual TCRs with disease status, and machine learning. To study patterns of TCR occurrence, a later analysis re-analyzed previously published TCR beta repertoires from 500 to 850 donors and added high-resolution HLA genotyping. Rather than drawing on any new phenotypic data, the later analysis identified candidate immune exposures from TCR beta sequences and the way those sequences occurred across donors. An earlier analysis of some 600 of the donors applied high-throughput TCR beta sequencing to assess whether each TCR beta V gene segment acted as functional or pseudogenic. Donor age, sex, ethnicity and CMV serostatus were collected together with the repertoire data. A later genetic analysis used genome-wide SNP genotypes for about 55% of the 666 donors, treating that subset as a discovery cohort. Every repertoire in the discovery cohort had been generated on one and the same sequencing platform. HLA typing covered class I and class II loci at four-digit resolution. The number of donors typed differed by locus, with roughly 620-630 for A, B, C, DRB1 and DQB1, approximately 500 for DQA1, 600 to 610 for DPA1, and around 460 for DPB1. Because of strong linkage in the cohort, roughly five DR-DQ haplotypes were treated as single units for association and clustering. On average, roughly 240,000 unique TCR beta nucleotide sequences were sequenced per donor among 300 to 500 genotyped donors of the cohort, with approximately 18% of those sequences being non-productive.

Findings and caveats that apply to the study as a whole: In a later analysis, the rate of TCR association differed among HLA loci, with DRB1 alleles having the most associated TCRs and HLA-C alleles having the fewest. A later genetic analysis reported fewer N-insertions in productive TCRs among donors in an Asian-associated ancestry cluster than the approximately 670-donor mean. The cohort was sequenced for TCR beta chains only, and without alpha or paired-chain data the features that could be detected were limited. Correlated functional status among segregating V segments might be attributable to linkage disequilibrium, but an unknown experimental factor could not be ruled out. In a later genetic analysis, a missense DCLRE1C variant was associated with V-gene and J-gene trimming of TCR beta chains, and the association was replicated in an independent cohort. Compared with equally common non-associated chains, HLA-associated TCR beta chains in a later analysis were more clonally expanded and had lower generation probabilities. Because counts were too low, some 16 rarely observed V segments, including chromosome 9 orphons, were excluded from the earlier analysis of a few hundred of the donors. Assigning TCR associations to individual alleles was difficult when HLA alleles, especially DR and DQ, strongly co-occurred. A further reported finding was that TCR beta sequences accurately predicted the HLA-A and HLA-B alleles for most subjects in the first cohort. Because HLA typing was unavailable for some donors at each locus, only the typed subset was used in association tests. In an earlier analysis of roughly 560 of the donors, most TCR beta V segments were observed in productive rearrangements about 87% or about 30% of the time, broadly matching IMGT annotations. In the study, around 160 TCR beta chains were listed as associated with cytomegalovirus. For the cohort, immune exposure information was limited to CMV serostatus. A few of the identified cytomegalovirus-associated TCR beta chains were confirmed in vitro to be specific for cytomegalovirus antigens. It was suggested by the authors that the approach could potentially be generalized to other disease states and immunological phenotypes. A cluster of highly shared sequence variants was judged likely to represent a technical artifact of the sequencing pipeline. The 87-base-pair reads could not distinguish some IMGT-functional V segments, including TRBV6-2 and TRBV6-3, so those segments were excluded. Several of the top co-occurrence clusters appeared to be linked to parvovirus B19, influenza, CMV and Epstein-Barr virus, according to a later analysis. Sequencing depth was assumed to be roughly uniform across donors in the presence/absence analyses, though that assumption may not hold. At a false discovery rate of 0.05, a later analysis linked 15,000 to 20,000 TCR beta sequences to specific HLA alleles. Most CMV-associated TCR beta chains appeared to be HLA-restricted in a later analysis, and the HLA associations seemed to be driven largely by CMV exposure. The classifier was reported to diagnose cytomegalovirus status with high specificity and sensitivity in both the original cohort and the validation cohort. Most TCR sequences were observed very rarely across donors, whereas some public TCRs were present in many individuals.

From the germline V gene, CDR1 is SGDLS and CDR2 is YYNGEE. Including cysteine and phenylalanine, the CDR3 has 13 amino acids. Only CDR3 DNA remains: 39 bases, in frame from the first base. V is pared back by 4 bases and J by 4 bases, with 11 bases lying between the germline termini. Receptors were amplified or captured by the immunoSEQ multiplex PCR assay. A mixture of 60 forward primers for TCR Vbeta segments and 13 reverse primers for TCR Jbeta segments was used in the multiplex PCR. Amplification of the CDR3 region of rearranged TCR beta genes was performed with a multiplex PCR assay on genomic DNA. The amplified TCR beta libraries were sequenced on the Illumina HiSeq System as 87-base-pair reads. The paper's data handling went like this. In a later analysis, roughly 80 million unique TCR beta chains were counted across the roughly 610 repertoires, and roughly 11 million of these chains were shared by at least two donors. To remove PCR and sequencing errors, raw reads were error-corrected and collapsed into unique sequences using a nearest-neighbor algorithm that merged closely related sequences. CDR3 sequences were aligned to IMGT reference sequences to assign V, D and J gene segments. For a sequence to be retained, at least a six-nucleotide match to both a V gene segment and a J gene segment was required. Rearrangements were called productive when the CDR3 lacked stop codons and stayed in frame with V and J; all others were non-productive. CDR3 was defined by IMGT convention, running from the second conserved V-encoded cysteine to the conserved J-encoded phenylalanine. The earlier analysis of fewer than 700 of the donors excluded sequences that lacked an unambiguous match to a single V gene segment. In an earlier analysis of 587 of the donors, V segments were called functional above 56.7% productive rearrangements and were called segregating when the between-donor standard deviation exceeded 5%. A statistical classification framework was developed to diagnose cytomegalovirus status using the catalog of TCR beta chain sequences. In a later analysis, TCR nucleotide sequences were compared against IMGT/GENE-DB human TR gene sequences so that V and J genes could be assigned. A later analysis assigned CDR3 sequences and most-parsimonious VDJ recombination scenarios with the TCRdist pipeline. A later analysis defined each TCR beta chain by its CDR3 amino acid sequence plus V-gene family, and excluded reads lacking a unique V-gene family. In a later analysis, 500 to 700 highly shared, low-generation-probability nucleotide sequences were removed to address suspected cross-contamination and a sequencing artifact. A later analysis calculated a clonal expansion index for each public chain from normalized within-repertoire ranks of inferred template counts. Generation probabilities in a later analysis came from a VDJ recombination model fitted to out-of-frame rearrangements, and those results were checked against IGoR. A later analysis scored TCR-TCR, TCR-HLA and TCR-CMV co-occurrence with hypergeometric tests, applying a repertoire-size bias correction to TCR pairs. In a later analysis, false discovery rates were estimated by permuting HLA or CMV assignments 20 times. In a later analysis, co-occurring TCRs were grouped using DBSCAN, with TCRdist sequence similarity added in when clustering inside HLA-allele-positive subsets. Repertoires with fewer than 30,000 or more than 120,000 public chains were left out of co-occurrence clustering, as were five repertoires with anomalous nucleotide sharing. The clones in this table, taken by TCRdb from immuneACCESS, are in-frame only. Not every clone is retained; where verified, under half of the shortfall comes from an unresolved V gene, and the cause of the rest is unknown. That table supplies the V and J calls and clone size; D and trimming were determined from the DNA. This sample is represented by 70,000 to 95,000 clones; 80% of them were singletons. The leading ten clones occupy approximately 1% of the sample.

The V gene is TRBV9 and the J gene is TRBJ1-2; the D gene is unclear. The sequenced sample was PBMCs. This TCR was sampled from a male donor in good health and CMV-seronegative. The CDR3 reads CASSPGGGYGYTF. The nucleotide sequence reads as follows: TGTGCCAGCAGCCCTGGAGGAGGCTATGGCTACACCTTC.